This TCR beta chain was documented in a study of T cell changes during pregnancy in multiple sclerosis. Libraries were prepared by immunoSEQ multiplex PCR; TCRdb keeps only in-frame clonotypes and omits some of them. The data hold around 120,000 clones, with more than 85% observed a single time. The CDR3 sequence is 14 residues long. V was pared by 3 bases and J by 7 bases, with 15 bases between. Germline V gene lookup returns CDR1 KGHSH and CDR2 LQKENI. The genes are TRBV18 and TRBJ2-5; D might be TRBD2 (5 bases). This sequence was found in a female donor with multiple sclerosis, enrolled in a pregnancy study. Sequencing used peripheral blood, obtained after pregnancy. CDR3 nucleotide sequence: TGTGCCAGCTCACCTGGTGGTCGTGGGAGGACCCAGTACTTC. Its translation: CASSPGGRGRTQYF.